This entry lists 13 T cell receptor beta chains sequenced from one sample in a study of cytomegalovirus exposure and HLA in healthy donors. PCR employed 60 Vbeta and 13 Jbeta primers. Assay: immunoSEQ multiplex PCR; the TCRdb copy retains only in-frame clones and omits some. The sample totals 20,000 to 25,000 clones; its top ten clones hold roughly a sixth. Sequencing was carried out using PBMCs. These receptors were collected from a male donor in good health and CMV-seropositive.

The CDR3 bases are TGTGCCAGCACCACTGGAACAGGCGCAGATACGCAGTATTTT. Amino acids: CASTTGTGADTQYF. The genes are TRBV25-1 and TRBJ2-3; D is possibly TRBD1 (5 bases). The CDR3 spans 14 residues. The germline CDR1 and CDR2 sequences are MGHDK and SYGVNS. The V and J ends lost 7 bases and 4 bases respectively, with 15 bases between them. Using reference TRBV25-1 and TRBJ2-3 for the parts outside the CDR3, the full variable domain is EADIYQTPRYLVIGTGKKITLECSQTMGHDKMYWYQQDPGMELHLIHYSYGVNSTEKGDLSSESTVSRIRTEHFPLTLESARPSHTSQYLCASTTGTGADTQYFGPGTRLTVL.

This chain uses TRBV6-5 with TRBJ1-1, with D unresolved. The CDR3 extends over 14 amino acids. The V gene lost 0 bases and the J gene lost 9 bases, with 14 bases spanning the gap. Germline values: CDR1 MNHEY, CDR2 SVGAGI. This CDR3 is CASSYSSGEGKAFF. The CDR3 DNA is TGTGCCAGCAGTTACTCGTCCGGGGAAGGCAAAGCTTTCTTT.

On this clone: At one end, the junction sequence differs from germline, possibly due to a read error. This rearrangement joins TRBV7-7 to TRBJ1-1; D not certain. The CDR3 extends over 13 amino acids. The V gene's germline CDR1 is SSHAT and CDR2 FNYEAQ (reference sequence). The CDR3 DNA is TGTGCTAGCAGCTTATCAGGGAACACTGAAGCTTTCTTT. It codes for CASSLSGNTEAFF. The complete variable domain, with remaining parts taken from reference TRBV7-7 and TRBJ1-1, reads GAGVSQSPRYKVTKRGQDVTLRCDPISSHATLYWYQQALGQGPEFLTYFNYEAQPDKSGLPSDRFSAERPEGSISTLTIQRTEQRDSAMYRCASSLSGNTEAFFGQGTRLTVV.

The J gene is TRBJ1-1, the V gene TRBV4-3; possible D gene TRBD1, 5 bases. The length of the CDR3 is 14 residues. V lost 0 bases and J 11 bases, leaving 16 bases between the germline ends. Germline values: CDR1 LGHNA, CDR2 YSLEER. The CDR3 spells CASSQDRGLLGAFF. CDR3 coding DNA: TGCGCCAGCAGCCAAGATAGGGGACTCCTCGGGGCTTTCTTT.

The chain combines TRBV19 with TRBJ1-2; TRBD1 matches 10 bases. The CDR3 has 15 amino acids. Germline V lookup: CDR1 LNHDA, CDR2 SQIVND (reference sequence). V was clipped by 7 bases and J by 7 bases; unmatched bases: 12. The CDR3 DNA sequence: TGTGCCAGTACCCCCCCCTCCGGGACAGGGGTTGGCTACACCTTC. Translation gives CASTPPSGTGVGYTF.

This chain uses TRBV4-3 with TRBJ1-1; D possibly corresponds to TRBD1 (6 bases). The germline gives CDR1 LGHNA, CDR2 YSLEER. The CDR3 is made up of 19 amino acids. V dropped 0 bases and J dropped 5 bases, with 25 bases sitting between them. Here the CDR3 reads CASSQDPTVGGGGLTEAFF. In DNA form, the CDR3 reads TGCGCCAGCAGCCAAGATCCCACAGTTGGGGGGGGCGGTTTGACTGAAGCTTTCTTT.

The CDR3 sequence: CASSLEIQGAQPQHF. The CDR3 nucleotides read TGTGCCAGCAGCTTAGAGATCCAGGGGGCTCAGCCCCAGCATTTT. The chain combines TRBV11-3 with TRBJ1-5, with 8 bases identical to TRBD1. V was clipped by 0 bases and J by 6 bases; unmatched bases: 4. Germline CDR1 and CDR2: SGHNT and YENEEA. The CDR3 totals 15 residues.

CDR3 DNA sequence: TGCAGCGTTGGCGGGAGCTCTGGGGCCAACGTCCTGACTTTC. Protein product: CSVGGSSGANVLTF. This sequence joins TRBV29-1 and TRBJ2-6; 7 nucleotides match TRBD2. The CDR3 consists of 14 residues. After removal of 4 bases from V and 0 bases from J, the junction contained 0 bases not matched to a gene. Germline-derived CDR1 and CDR2 are SQVTM and ANQGSEA.

Regarding this clone: Germline and junction disagree at one end, which may indicate a read error. This chain connects TRBV5-1 to TRBJ1-1, with 11 bases lining up with TRBD1. The V gene's germline CDR1 is SGHRS and CDR2 YFSETQ. CDR3 size: 15 residues. CDR3 nucleotides: TGCGCCAGCAGCCCCCGGACAGGGGGCTATACTGAAGATTTCTTT. Protein sequence: CASSPRTGGYTEDFF.

The chain carries TRBV6-1 and TRBJ1-2, with 8 bases that match TRBD1. This CDR3 has 15 residues. Per the germline V gene, CDR1 is MNHNS and CDR2 is SASEGT. J lost 1 base, V lost 5 bases, and 6 bases had no gene match. The CDR3, as DNA: TGTGCCAGCAGTAACCGGGACAGGAGTAACTATGGCTACACCTTC. It is translated as CASSNRDRSNYGYTF.

The V and J genes are TRBV30 and TRBJ2-6; D ambiguous. The CDR3 sequence is 15 residues long. Per germline, CDR1 GTSNPN and CDR2 SVGIG (reference sequence). V shed 0 bases and J shed 1 base, with 7 bases lying between them. The CDR3 is CAWSVPGSGANVLTF. CDR3 coding DNA: TGTGCCTGGAGTGTACCCGGGTCTGGGGCCAACGTCCTGACTTTC.

CDR3 sequence: CASSGTGGAYEQYF. The DNA of the CDR3 is TGTGCCAGCAGCGGGACAGGGGGAGCCTACGAGCAGTACTTC. This chain joins TRBV9 and TRBJ2-7; 10 bases match TRBD1. Germline assignment: CDR1 SGDLS and CDR2 YYNGEE. The V gene end was trimmed by 3 bases and the J gene end by 2 bases; junction bases not matched to a gene: 2. This CDR3 contains 14 residues.

This chain uses TRBV28 with TRBJ1-1; TRBD1 matches 9 bases. Per germline, CDR1 MDHEN and CDR2 SYDVKM. The CDR3 contains 14 residues. V lost 4 bases to trimming and J lost 4 bases; unmatched junction nucleotides: 4. CDR3 loop: CASSSGDRATEAFF. CDR3 in DNA: TGTGCCAGCAGTTCCGGGGACAGGGCCACTGAAGCTTTCTTT.